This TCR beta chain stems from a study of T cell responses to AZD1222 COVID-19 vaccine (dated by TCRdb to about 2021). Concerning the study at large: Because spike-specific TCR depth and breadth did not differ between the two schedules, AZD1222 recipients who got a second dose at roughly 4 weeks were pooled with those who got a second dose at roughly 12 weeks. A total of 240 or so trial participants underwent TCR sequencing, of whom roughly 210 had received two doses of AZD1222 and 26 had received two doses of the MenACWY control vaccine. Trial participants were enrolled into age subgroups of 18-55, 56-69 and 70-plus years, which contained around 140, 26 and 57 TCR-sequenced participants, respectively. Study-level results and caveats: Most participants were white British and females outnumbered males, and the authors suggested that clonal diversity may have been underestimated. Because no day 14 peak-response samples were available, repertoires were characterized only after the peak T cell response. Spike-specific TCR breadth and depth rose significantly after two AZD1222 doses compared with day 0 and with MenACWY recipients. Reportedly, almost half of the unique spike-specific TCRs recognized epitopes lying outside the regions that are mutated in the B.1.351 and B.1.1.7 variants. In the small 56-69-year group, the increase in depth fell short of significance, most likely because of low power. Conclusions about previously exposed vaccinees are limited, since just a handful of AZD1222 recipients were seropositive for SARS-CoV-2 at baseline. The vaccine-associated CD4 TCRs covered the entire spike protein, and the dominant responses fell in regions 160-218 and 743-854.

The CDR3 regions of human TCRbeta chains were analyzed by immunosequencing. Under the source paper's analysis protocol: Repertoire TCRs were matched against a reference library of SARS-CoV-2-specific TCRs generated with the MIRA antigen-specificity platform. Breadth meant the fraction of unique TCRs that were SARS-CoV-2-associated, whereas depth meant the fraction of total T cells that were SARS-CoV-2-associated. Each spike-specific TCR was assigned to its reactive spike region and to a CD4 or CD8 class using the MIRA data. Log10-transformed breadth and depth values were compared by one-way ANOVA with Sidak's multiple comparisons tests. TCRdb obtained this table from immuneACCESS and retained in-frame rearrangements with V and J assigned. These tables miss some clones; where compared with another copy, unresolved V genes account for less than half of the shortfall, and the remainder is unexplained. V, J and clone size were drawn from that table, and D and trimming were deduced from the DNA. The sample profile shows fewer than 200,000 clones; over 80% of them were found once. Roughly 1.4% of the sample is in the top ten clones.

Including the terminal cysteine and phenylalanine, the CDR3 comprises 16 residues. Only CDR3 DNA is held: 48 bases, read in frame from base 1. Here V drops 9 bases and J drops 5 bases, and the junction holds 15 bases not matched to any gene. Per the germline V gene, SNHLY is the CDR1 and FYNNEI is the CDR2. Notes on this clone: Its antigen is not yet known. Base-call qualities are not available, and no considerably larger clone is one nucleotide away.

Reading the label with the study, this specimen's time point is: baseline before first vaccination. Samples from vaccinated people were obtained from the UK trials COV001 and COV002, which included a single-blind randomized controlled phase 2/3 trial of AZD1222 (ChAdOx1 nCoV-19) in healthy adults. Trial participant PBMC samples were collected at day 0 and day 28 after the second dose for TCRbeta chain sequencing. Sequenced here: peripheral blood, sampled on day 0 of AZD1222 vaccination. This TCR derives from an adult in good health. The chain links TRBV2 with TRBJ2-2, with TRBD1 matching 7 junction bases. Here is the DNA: TGTGCCAGGAGGGAGACAGGGTGGTCGAGTACCGGGGAGCTGTTTTTT. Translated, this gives CARRETGWSSTGELFF.